This is a list of T cell receptor beta chains from one sample in a study of blood T cell repertoires in COVID-19. Measured with immunoSEQ multiplex PCR; TCRdb has only the in-frame clones, and not every one. The sample consists of under 300,000 clones, roughly 80% of them appearing once. Sequenced input: peripheral blood. Receptor source: a woman aged 60-75 years with active or convalescent COVID-19. Each CDR3 is given with its conserved first and last residue. D genes are given only for firm matches. The size entry is marked missing in some rows and otherwise reads once, few, many or a size class.

many,TRBJ1-2,TRBV5-5,-,CASSLFQGMRGYTF,TGTGCCAGCAGCTTGTTTCAGGGGATGAGAGGCTACACCTTC
-,TRBJ2-7,TRBV19,-,CASSISAGYSYEQYF,TGTGCCAGTAGTATATCGGCGGGGTACTCCTACGAGCAGTACTTC
-,TRBJ1-2,TRBV7-9,TRBD1,CASSVSRDRWKNYGYTF,TGTGCCAGCAGCGTTTCCAGGGACAGATGGAAAAACTATGGCTACACCTTC
-,TRBJ2-3,TRBV5-1,TRBD2,CASSLGGSSGSTDTQYF,TGCGCCAGCAGCTTGGGAGGCTCTAGCGGTAGCACAGATACGCAGTATTTT
-,TRBJ2-1,TRBV20-1,-,CSAGVGNEQFF,TGCAGTGCAGGGGTGGGAAATGAGCAGTTCTTC
-,TRBJ1-1,TRBV6-1,-,CASSDGEVWGGAFF,TGTGCCAGCAGTGACGGGGAGGTTTGGGGGGGAGCTTTCTTT
few,TRBJ1-2,TRBV2,-,CASSGGDRFYGYTF,TGTGCCAGCAGTGGAGGAGACAGGTTCTATGGCTACACCTTC
once,TRBJ2-5,TRBV5-6,TRBD2,CASSSSSGQETQYF,TGTGCCAGCAGCTCCTCTAGCGGCCAAGAGACCCAGTACTTC
once,TRBJ2-1,TRBV29-1,TRBD1,CSVVPTGVGYNEQFF,TGCAGCGTTGTGCCGACAGGGGTAGGGTACAATGAGCAGTTCTTC
-,TRBJ2-2,TRBV5-1,-,CASSLFVTSDTGELFF,TGCGCCAGCAGCTTGTTTGTGACTAGTGACACCGGGGAGCTGTTTTTT
-,TRBJ1-2,TRBV7-9,TRBD1,CASSSLGQLYGYTF,TGTGCCAGCAGCTCCTTGGGACAGCTTTATGGCTACACCTTC
-,TRBJ2-3,TRBV30,-,CAWSVGQSTDTQYF,TGTGCCTGGAGTGTGGGGCAAAGCACAGATACGCAGTATTTT
-,TRBJ1-2,TRBV19,-,CASSTPGESYGYTF,TGTGCCAGTAGTACCCCTGGGGAGAGCTATGGCTACACCTTC
-,TRBJ1-1,TRBV7-2,-,CASSLSVNTEAFF,TGTGCCAGCAGCTTATCGGTGAACACTGAAGCTTTCTTT
-,TRBJ1-2,TRBV7-2,-,CASTQFRSNYGYTF,TGTGCCAGCACCCAATTCAGGTCGAACTATGGCTACACCTTC
once,TRBJ1-2,TRBV6-5,-,CASSYSWTDYGYTF,TGTGCCAGCAGTTACTCCTGGACAGACTATGGCTACACCTTC
few,TRBJ1-3,TRBV12-3/TRBV12-4,-,CASSYRNTIYF,TGTGCCAGCAGTTATAGAAACACCATATATTTT
-,TRBJ1-5,TRBV6-4,TRBD1,CASSDSVPRDRAPGGNQPQHF,TGTGCCAGCAGTGACTCTGTTCCCCGGGACAGGGCCCCGGGGGGCAATCAGCCCCAGCATTTT
-,TRBJ2-1,TRBV6-2/TRBV6-3,TRBD2,CASSRQTSGGYNEQFF,TGTGCCAGCAGCCGACAGACTAGCGGGGGATACAATGAGCAGTTCTTC
-,TRBJ1-5,TRBV7-9,TRBD1,CASSRDSHSNQPQHF,TGTGCCAGCAGCCGGGACAGCCATAGCAATCAGCCCCAGCATTTT
once,TRBJ2-5,TRBV5-1,TRBD2,CASRASGGPQETQYF,TGCGCCAGCAGAGCTAGCGGGGGGCCCCAAGAGACCCAGTACTTC
-,TRBJ1-3,TRBV6-1,-,CASSATTPSSGNTIYF,TGTGCCAGCAGTGCTACTACACCCAGCTCTGGAAACACCATATATTTT
-,TRBJ1-2,TRBV19,-,CASSSDGSINYGYTF,TGTGCCAGTAGTAGCGACGGGTCGATCAACTATGGCTACACCTTC
-,TRBJ2-4,TRBV5-8,-,CASSLVWGRAKNIQYF,TGTGCCAGCAGCTTGGTTTGGGGCCGGGCCAAAAACATTCAGTACTTC
-,TRBJ1-5,TRBV7-8,TRBD1,CASSLGYGRGYRNQPQHF,TGTGCCAGCAGCTTAGGGTACGGCAGGGGGTATCGCAATCAGCCCCAGCATTTT
few,TRBJ2-1,TRBV9,TRBD2,CASSVVSGGTPGENEQFF,TGTGCCAGCAGCGTAGTTAGCGGGGGAACCCCAGGGGAAAATGAGCAGTTCTTC
-,TRBJ1-4,TRBV2,-,CASSEGGQGGEKLFF,TGTGCCAGCAGTGAAGGAGGGCAGGGAGGGGAAAAACTGTTTTTT